This is a list of T cell receptor beta chains from one sample in a study of blood T cell repertoires in COVID-19. Sequencing was performed with immunoSEQ multiplex PCR; in TCRdb, only in-frame clones are kept and a portion is missing. The repertoire includes approximately 230,000 clones, 88% of them detected once, and over 1.3% sits in the top ten. The sample consisted of peripheral blood. Source of these receptors: a man aged 80 or over with acute or convalescent COVID-19. The CDR3 runs from the conserved cysteine through the conserved F or W. A D gene is named only where the DNA matches it firmly. For some rows the clone size is stated as once, few or many, or as a class when expanded; others skip it.

clone size | J gene | CDR3 length | D gene | V gene | CDR3 DNA | CDR3 protein
once | TRBJ1-4 | 14 | NA | TRBV9 | TGTGCCAGCAGCGTACTTGCAACTAATGAAAAACTGTTTTTT | CASSVLATNEKLFF
once | TRBJ1-5 | 16 | NA | TRBV6-2/TRBV6-3 | TGTGCCAGCAGTAAGTTGGACAGCCCTCACAATCAGCCCCAGCATTTT | CASSKLDSPHNQPQHF
NA | TRBJ2-2 | 16 | TRBD1 | TRBV7-2 | TGTGCCAGCAGCTTAGTCGGGACAGGGGCCACCGGGGAGCTGTTTTTT | CASSLVGTGATGELFF
NA | TRBJ1-4 | 14 | NA | TRBV5-1 | TGCGCCAGCACCCGCGGCACAACTAATGAAAAACTGTTTTTT | CASTRGTTNEKLFF
NA | TRBJ2-3 | 21 | TRBD2 | TRBV5-1 | TGCGCCAGCAGCTTGGTCGCCGGGACTAGCGGGAGCCCGCCCGGCACAGATACGCAGTATTTT | CASSLVAGTSGSPPGTDTQYF
NA | TRBJ2-7 | 15 | NA | TRBV4-2 | TGTGCCAGCAGCCAGTCATCTGGGACACCCTACGAGCAGTACTTC | CASSQSSGTPYEQYF
NA | TRBJ2-1 | 15 | NA | TRBV7-8 | TGTGCCAGCAGCGCCATCGGGGGTCCGGGGAATGAGCAGTTCTTC | CASSAIGGPGNEQFF
NA | TRBJ1-3 | 16 | NA | TRBV7-6 | TGTGCCAGCAGCTTAGGCTCGGGATACTCTGGAAACACCATATATTTT | CASSLGSGYSGNTIYF
NA | TRBJ2-1 | 17 | NA | TRBV18 | TGTGCCAGCCACAAACAACAAACAGGTTCCTCCTACAATGAGCAGTTCTTC | CASHKQQTGSSYNEQFF
NA | TRBJ2-1 | 14 | NA | TRBV5-1 | TGCGCCAGCAGCTTGGTTACGGGGGGCGATGAGCAGTTCTTC | CASSLVTGGDEQFF
NA | TRBJ1-5 | 13 | NA | TRBV9 | TGTGCCAGCAGCTCGGAGTCGGAAATGCCCCAGCATTTT | CASSSESEMPQHF
NA | TRBJ2-2 | 13 | NA | TRBV18 | TGTGCCAGCTCACCAACCTATACCGGGGAGCTGTTTTTT | CASSPTYTGELFF
NA | TRBJ1-5 | 14 | TRBD1 | TRBV6-2/TRBV6-3 | TGTGCCAGCAGTTTTCAGGGGGTTAACCAGCCCCAGCATTTT | CASSFQGVNQPQHF
NA | TRBJ1-6 | 14 | TRBD1 | TRBV14 | TGTGCCAGCAGCCAAACAGGGGCGCGATCACCCCTCCACTTT | CASSQTGARSPLHF
few | TRBJ2-7 | 14 | NA | TRBV19 | TGTGCCAGTAGTATTAAACTAGGGCGCTACGAGCAGTACTTC | CASSIKLGRYEQYF
NA | TRBJ2-7 | 16 | TRBD1 | TRBV7-2 | TGTGCCAGCAGCTTAGCCGGGTGGGGACAGGGCTACGAGCAGTACTTC | CASSLAGWGQGYEQYF
NA | TRBJ1-2 | 13 | TRBD1 | TRBV12-3/TRBV12-4 | TGTGCCAGCAGCTGGGACAGCCTCTATGGCTACACCTTC | CASSWDSLYGYTF
NA | TRBJ2-4 | 14 | NA | TRBV24-1 | TGTGCCGCCGCGGGTGGTGGTGCCAAAAACATTCAGTACTTC | CAAAGGGAKNIQYF
NA | TRBJ1-1 | 14 | NA | TRBV25-1 | TGTGCCAGCAGTTTCCAGGGGAGGGAGACTGAAGCTTTCTTT | CASSFQGRETEAFF
NA | TRBJ1-1 | 14 | NA | TRBV5-1 | TGCGCCAGCAGCCTGGCACAGGAGAACACTGAAGCTTTCTTT | CASSLAQENTEAFF
NA | TRBJ2-5 | 14 | NA | TRBV2 | TGTGCCAGCAACACACAGGGAAATCAAGAGACCCAGTACTTC | CASNTQGNQETQYF
NA | TRBJ2-7 | 15 | TRBD2 | TRBV7-9 | TGTGCCAGCAGTAGACTAGCGGGGCCCCCCTACGAGCAGTACTTC | CASSRLAGPPYEQYF
NA | TRBJ1-2 | 13 | NA | TRBV27 | TGTGCCAGCAGCCCCGCAGGGTGGGGTGGCTACACCTTC | CASSPAGWGGYTF
once | TRBJ1-2 | 16 | TRBD1 | TRBV6-1 | TGTGCCAGCAGTGACATATCGACAGGGCAAAACTATGGCTACACCTTC | CASSDISTGQNYGYTF
NA | TRBJ2-7 | 14 | NA | TRBV5-1 | TGCGCCAGCAGCAAGGACAACCCCACCTACGAGCAGTACTTC | CASSKDNPTYEQYF
NA | TRBJ2-1 | 12 | NA | TRBV10-3 | TGTGCCATCAGTGTTTATGACAATGAGCAGTTCTTC | CAISVYDNEQFF
NA | TRBJ1-3 | 15 | TRBD1 | TRBV5-5 | TGTGCCAGCAGCTCGAAACCGGGACAGGGGACCGCCATATATTTT | CASSSKPGQGTAIYF
NA | TRBJ1-5 | 17 | TRBD1 | TRBV27 | TGTGCCAGCAGTTCACGCAAACAGACAGGGACCACTGAGCCCCAGCATTTT | CASSSRKQTGTTEPQHF
NA | TRBJ2-5 | 15 | TRBD2 | TRBV7-8 | TGTGCCAGCATCGGTAGCGGGACCCCCCAAGAGACCCAGTACTTC | CASIGSGTPQETQYF
NA | TRBJ2-7 | 15 | TRBD1 | TRBV19 | TGTGCCAGTAGTGCACAGGGGGAGTTCACCTACGAGCAGTACTTC | CASSAQGEFTYEQYF
NA | TRBJ2-1 | 15 | TRBD2 | TRBV7-6 | TGTGCCAGCAGCTTAGAGGGACTAGCGAGGAATGAGCAGTTCTTC | CASSLEGLARNEQFF
NA | TRBJ2-7 | 12 | NA | TRBV12-5 | TGTGCTAGTGGGACGGACAGCTCGGGGCAGTACTTC | CASGTDSSGQYF
NA | TRBJ2-2 | 15 | NA | TRBV9 | TGTGCCAGCAGCGTGGGCTGGGGTAGGGGCGGGGAGCTGTTTTTT | CASSVGWGRGGELFF
NA | TRBJ2-2 | 15 | NA | TRBV28 | TGTGCCAGCAGTTTATACAGGGCGGGCACCGGGGAGCTGTTTTTT | CASSLYRAGTGELFF
NA | TRBJ1-4 | 15 | TRBD1 | TRBV7-9 | TGTGCCAGCAGCTCAGGACAGGGAACTAATGAAAAACTGTTTTTT | CASSSGQGTNEKLFF
NA | TRBJ1-3 | 14 | NA | TRBV7-9 | TGTGCCAGCAGCACAGACAGCTCTGGAAACACCATATATTTT | CASSTDSSGNTIYF
NA | TRBJ2-7 | 15 | TRBD2 | TRBV7-9 | TGTGCCAGCAGCTTACTCCTAGCGGGGGCCTACGAGCAGTACTTC | CASSLLLAGAYEQYF
NA | TRBJ2-3 | 14 | NA | TRBV29-1 | TGCAGCGTTGCCCGCGGGACAGTTACAGATACGCAGTATTTT | CSVARGTVTDTQYF
NA | TRBJ2-1 | 13 | NA | TRBV6-5 | TGTGCCAGCAGCGGAGTACCCTACAATGAGCAGTTCTTC | CASSGVPYNEQFF
NA | TRBJ2-1 | 15 | TRBD2 | TRBV27 | TGTGCCAGCAGTTCACCGACTAGCGGGATAATTGAGCAGTTCTTC | CASSSPTSGIIEQFF
NA | TRBJ2-3 | 16 | NA | TRBV11-2 | TGTGCCAGCAGCTCCCTAGGAGCGGTTAGCACAGATACGCAGTATTTT | CASSSLGAVSTDTQYF
NA | TRBJ1-3 | 13 | NA | TRBV19 | TGTGCCAGTGGGGAGAGTCGTGGAAACACCATATATTTT | CASGESRGNTIYF